These 8 T cell receptor beta chains originate from one sample sequenced in a study of blood T cells in healthy people across ages. Then a second PCR, running roughly 7 to 11 cycles, was carried out with a sample-barcoded 5' primer and a J-beta primer mix. TCRdb passed the 5' RACE reads through MiXCR, listing each CDR3 protein once. The repertoire holds around 1.1 million distinct CDR3 sequences, with about two fifths as singletons. The sequenced sample consisted of blood. All receptors derive from a man younger than 35 in good health.

The chain combines TRBV12-3 or TRBV12-4 with TRBJ1-4; D possibly corresponds to TRBD1 (6 bases). V lost 6 bases and J lost 6, with 20 bases in between. The CDR3 is made up of 16 amino acids. The CDR3 DNA reads as TGTGCCAGCAGCACTCCCCTCGGCAGGGGAGATGAAAAACTGTTTTTT. Protein product: CASSTPLGRGDEKLFF.

The V and J genes are TRBV20-1 and TRBJ2-7; D is uncertain. The CDR3 contains 14 residues. Germline V gene data show CDR1 as DFQATT and CDR2 as SNEGSKA (reference sequence). Trimming shortened V by 6 bases and J by 1 base, and 16 bases separated the two germline ends. The CDR3 region is CSANGAGRSYEQYF. CDR3 sequence (DNA): TGCAGTGCCAACGGCGCAGGCCGGTCCTACGAGCAGTACTTC.

This clonotype was picked up a small number of times. This rearrangement joins TRBV12-3 or TRBV12-4 to TRBJ1-1; D not resolved. CDR3 length: 14 amino acids. Trimming left V 5 bases short and J 6 bases short, with 16 bases between. The chain's CDR3 is CASSDPPQVAEAFF. Here the CDR3 DNA reads TGTGCCAGCAGTGACCCGCCCCAGGTGGCTGAAGCTTTCTTT.

CDR3 amino acids: CASSIGGNEQFF. DNA for the CDR3: TGTGCCAGTAGTATCGGGGGCAATGAGCAGTTCTTC. This sequence joins TRBV19 and TRBJ2-1, with a tentative D call TRBD2 (6 bases). This CDR3 is built from 12 residues. Germline CDR1 and CDR2: LNHDA and SQIVND (reference sequence). The V end was cut by 3 bases, the J end by 6 bases, with 6 bases between.

The gene calls are TRBV12-3 or TRBV12-4 and TRBJ2-1; 11 bases map to TRBD2. The J call is doubtful: the DNA matches TRBJ2-7 better. This CDR3 contains 15 residues. CDR3 residues: CASTPSGGSYNEQYF. For the CDR3, the DNA is TGTGCCAGCACTCCTAGCGGGGGGTCCTACAATGAGCAGTACTTC.

This clonotype occurred a few times. The rearrangement links TRBV6-6 to TRBJ1-1; D is undetermined. V lost 4 bases and J lost 6, with 15 bases in between. This CDR3 comprises 14 residues. Germline assignment: CDR1 MNHNY and CDR2 SVGAGI (reference sequence). In nucleotides, the CDR3 is TGTGCCAGCAGTTTGGCAGATAGTCGGTCTGAAGCTTTCTTT. It codes for CASSLADSRSEAFF.

This clonotype occurred a few times. The CDR3 is CASSLPLAGVLHEQFF. The CDR3, as DNA: TGCGCCAGCAGCTTGCCACTAGCGGGGGTTCTCCATGAGCAGTTCTTC. The chain uses TRBV5-1 and TRBJ2-1, with 11 bases fitting TRBD2. CDR1 and CDR2 (germline): SGHRS, YFSETQ. V was clipped by 1 base and J by 8 bases; unmatched bases: 8. CDR3 length: 16 amino acids.

The rearrangement uses TRBV20-1 and TRBJ1-2, with 9 bases that match TRBD1. V shed 6 bases and J 6 bases; nucleotides not matched to a gene: 2. CDR3 length equals 11 residues. The germline CDR1 and CDR2 sequences are DFQATT and SNEGSKA (reference sequence). Written as DNA, the CDR3 is TGCAGTGCCGGGACAGGGAATGGCTACACCTTC. Residues: CSAGTGNGYTF.